The 3 T cell receptor beta chains reported below all come from one sample, sequenced in a study of control samples from healthy donors and cancer patients. The data were produced by immunoSEQ multiplex PCR, yet TCRdb's version contains in-frame clones alone and is incomplete. The data contain nearly 40,000 clones, roughly 92% of them singletons. Sequences were obtained from blood. The receptors stem from a woman in her 50s in good health.

The rearrangement links TRBV5-6 to TRBJ1-2, with a possible D match to TRBD1 (5 bases). V lost 0 bases and J lost 2, with 8 bases in between. This CDR3 region has 14 residues. Germline V lookup: CDR1 SGHDT, CDR2 YYEEEE. CDR3 sequence: CASSLGGTNYGYTF. The CDR3 nucleotides read TGTGCCAGCAGCTTGGGGGGGACCAACTATGGCTACACCTTC.

V gene TRBV5-1 combines with J gene TRBJ2-7, with 9 bases aligning to TRBD1. V gave up 0 bases and J gave up 4 bases; unmatched junction bases: 5. The CDR3 totals 15 residues. Germline V gene lookup returns CDR1 SGHRS and CDR2 YFSETQ. CDR3 coding DNA: TGCGCCAGCAGCTTGGACAGGGGGCGAGGTTACGAGCAGTACTTC. Translating it yields CASSLDRGRGYEQYF.

This sequence joins TRBV7-3 and TRBJ1-1, with D tentatively TRBD1 (5 bases). This CDR3 is 12 amino acids long. Trimming cost V 3 bases and J 11 bases, with 13 bases left between them. CDR1 is SGHTA, CDR2 FQGTGA, per germline. CDR3 region: CASSFRAGEAFF. CDR3 coding DNA: TGTGCCAGCAGCTTCAGGGCAGGCGAGGCTTTCTTT.